The source of this T cell receptor beta chain is a study of CD8+ T cells in alopecia areata. The V and J ends lost 5 bases and 8 bases, in that order; junction bases with no gene match: 10. CDR1 and CDR2 (germline): SEHNR, FQNEAQ (reference sequence). The CDR3 covers 15 residues. Treatment denoted: oral pan-JAK inhibitor, 5-10 mg twice daily. Reverse transcription of extracted RNA yielded cDNA, which provided the sequencing template. Data came from immunoSEQ multiplex PCR; TCRdb stores just in-frame clones and leaves some out. Of about 190,000 clones in the sample, 60% to 70% are singletons; the top ten hold roughly 0.7%.

This chain connects TRBV7-9 to TRBJ1-4; TRBD1 agrees at 8 bases. The input for sequencing was CD4+ T cells sorted from blood, taken at week 4, from a patient treated with tofacitinib. The sequence was collected from a human donor with alopecia areata. The CDR3 reads CASSPRTGRGEKLFF. CDR3 DNA sequence: TGTGCCAGCAGCCCCCGGACAGGGCGAGGGGAAAAACTGTTTTTT.